A selection of T cell receptor beta chains follows, all from one sample in a study of response to subunit inactivated influenza vaccine. Using its own MiXCR run on the RT-PCR reads, TCRdb lists one record per CDR3 protein. In the table there are 800,000 to 1,000,000 distinct CDR3 sequences, about 20% of which are singletons. The material was PBMCs from blood, obtained about 5 days after vaccination. These receptors were taken from a man between 50 and 59 years old who received an inactivated influenza vaccine. Both conserved end residues are part of each CDR3. The order of the fields is clone size, J gene, V gene, D gene, CDR3 protein, CDR3 DNA. The D gene is left open where the match is weak. Clone size is shown for a subset of rows, as once, few, many or a class of expanded clone.

many	TRBJ2-1	TRBV7-2	.	CASSHGGQYNEQFF	TGTGCCAGCAGCCATGGAGGACAGTACAATGAGCAGTTCTTC
few	TRBJ2-2	TRBV7-9	.	CASVQTGVGTGELFF	TGTGCCAGCGTACAGACAGGCGTGGGCACCGGGGAGCTGTTTTTT
few	TRBJ1-6	TRBV10-2	.	CASSDPGGGNSPLHF	TGCGCCAGCAGTGATCCGGGAGGCGGTAATTCACCCCTCCACTTT
few	TRBJ1-6	TRBV20-1	.	CSARLIGGLNPLHF	TGCAGTGCGAGACTTATAGGCGGTCTCAATCCCCTCCACTTT
few	TRBJ2-6	TRBV28	TRBD1	CASSNRQGGYSGANVLTF	TGTGCCAGCAGTAACAGACAGGGGGGGTACTCTGGGGCCAACGTCCTGACTTTC
few	TRBJ2-3	TRBV2	TRBD2	CASRNVQRGIDTQYF	TGTGCCAGCAGAAACGTCCAGCGGGGAATAGATACGCAGTATTTT
few	TRBJ2-5	TRBV20-1	TRBD2	CSARHNPGLVETQYF	TGCAGTGCTAGACACAATCCGGGACTAGTAGAGACCCAGTACTTC
many	TRBJ2-3	TRBV13	TRBD2	CASRSGGGTDTQYF	TGTGCCAGCAGGTCGGGGGGGGGCACAGATACGCAGTATTTT
few	TRBJ1-6	TRBV10-3	.	CAIRGASSSYNSPLHF	TGTGCCATCAGGGGCGCATCCAGCTCCTATAATTCACCCCTCCACTTT
.	TRBJ1-2	TRBV3-1	TRBD1	CASSQAGTGRFHGYTF	TGTGCCAGCAGCCAGGCCGGGACAGGGCGTTTTCATGGCTACACCTTC
.	TRBJ2-1	TRBV28	TRBD1	CASSVGTGGWNEQFF	TGTGCCAGCAGTGTTGGGACAGGGGGTTGGAATGAGCAGTTCTTC
once	TRBJ2-1	TRBV11-3	TRBD1	CASSYRDRQLNEQFF	TGTGCCAGCAGCTACCGGGACAGGCAATTGAATGAGCAGTTCTTC
.	TRBJ2-7	TRBV24-1	.	CATSVPGSYEQYF	TGTGCCACCAGTGTACCAGGTTCCTACGAGCAGTACTTC
few	TRBJ2-2	TRBV12-3/TRBV12-4	TRBD2	CASRTGLATGELFF	TGTGCCAGCAGAACTGGACTAGCCACCGGGGAGCTGTTTTTT
many	TRBJ2-1	TRBV7-9	.	CASSLTVNEQFF	TGTGCCAGCAGCTTGACAGTCAATGAGCAGTTCTTC
few	TRBJ2-3	TRBV5-1	TRBD1	CASSREGASTDTQYF	TGCGCCAGCAGCCGCGAGGGGGCAAGTACAGATACGCAGTATTTT
.	TRBJ1-6	TRBV12-3/TRBV12-4	.	CASSLLRGRNSPLHF	TGTGCCAGCAGTTTGTTGAGGGGCAGGAATTCACCCCTCCACTTT
.	TRBJ1-6	TRBV12-3/TRBV12-4	.	CASKGLAGNSPLHF	TGTGCCAGTAAGGGGTTGGCAGGCAATTCACCCCTCCACTTT
few	TRBJ2-7	TRBV6-2/TRBV6-3	.	CASRRPYYEQYF	TGTGCCAGCAGACGCCCCTACTACGAGCAGTACTTC
.	TRBJ2-3	TRBV12-3/TRBV12-4	TRBD1	CASSQSDRATDTQYF	TGTGCCAGCAGCCAATCGGACAGGGCAACAGATACGCAGTATTTT
once	TRBJ2-3	TRBV2	TRBD1	CASKTGTGAQYTQYF	TGTGCCAGCAAAACCGGGACAGGGGCTCAGTATACGCAGTATTTT
.	TRBJ1-1	TRBV3-1	.	CASSQNAGNTEAFF	TGTGCCAGCAGCCAAAACGCAGGGAACACTGAAGCTTTCTTT
.	TRBJ2-5	TRBV7-8	.	CASSLLPSMGRETQYF	TGTGCCAGCAGCTTACTCCCCTCTATGGGGCGAGAGACCCAGTACTTC
.	TRBJ2-1	TRBV6-1	TRBD2	CASRSPGLPSNNEQFF	TGTGCCAGCAGATCCCCGGGACTACCCTCCAACAATGAGCAGTTCTTC